Sequencing of this T cell receptor beta chain was carried out in a study of OX40 agonist ivuxolimab in advanced cancers. About the research overall: The dose-escalation cohort was around 83% male, with a mean age of 60 years, ranging about 23 to 79. A partial response was reached by three patients: one with hepatocellular carcinoma and two with cutaneous melanoma.

The CDR3 runs 16 residues. V was cut by 0 bases and J by 11 bases, with 19 bases left in between. Germline CDR1 reads MGHRA; CDR2 reads YSYEKL. Only in-frame clones appear in the TCRdb table, and some are missing; sequencing was by immunoSEQ multiplex PCR. The sample yields some 90,000 clones, roughly 92% seen once. The sequence was collected from an adult with an advanced solid tumor such as melanoma, head and neck, liver or kidney cancer. The chain carries TRBV4-1 and TRBJ1-4; D unresolved. Sequenced here: CD4+ or CD8+ T cells sorted from blood, sampled in a trial of the OX40 agonist ivuxolimab. As DNA, the CDR3 is TGCGCCAGCAGCCAAGATAAGGCTCCGAGACAAGAGAAACTGTTTTTT. Its protein is CASSQDKAPRQEKLFF.